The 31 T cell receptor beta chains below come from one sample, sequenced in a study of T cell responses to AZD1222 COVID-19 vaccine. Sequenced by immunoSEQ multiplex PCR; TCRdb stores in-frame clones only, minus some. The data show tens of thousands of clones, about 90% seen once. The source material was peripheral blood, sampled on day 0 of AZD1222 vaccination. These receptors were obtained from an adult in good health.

CDR3 DNA sequence: TGTGCCAGCAGTGAAGCCAGTGTGAACACTGAAGCTTTCTTT. Translated: CASSEASVNTEAFF. J is TRBJ1-1 and V is TRBV2; D remains ambiguous. Germline lookup yields CDR1 SNHLY and CDR2 FYNNEI. There are 14 residues in the CDR3. V lost 0 bases and J lost 0, with 5 bases in between.

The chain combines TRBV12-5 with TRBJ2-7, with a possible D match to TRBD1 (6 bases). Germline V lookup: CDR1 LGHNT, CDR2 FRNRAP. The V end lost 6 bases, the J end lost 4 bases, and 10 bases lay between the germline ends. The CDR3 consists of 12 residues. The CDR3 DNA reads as TGTGCTAGTGGCCCGGACAGATACGAGCAGTACTTC. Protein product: CASGPDRYEQYF.

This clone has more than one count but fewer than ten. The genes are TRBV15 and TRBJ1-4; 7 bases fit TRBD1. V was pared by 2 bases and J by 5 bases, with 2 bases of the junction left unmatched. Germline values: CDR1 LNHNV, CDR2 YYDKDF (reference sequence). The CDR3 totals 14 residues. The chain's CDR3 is CATSRRQGNEKLFF. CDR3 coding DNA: TGTGCCACCAGCAGACGACAGGGAAATGAAAAACTGTTTTTT.

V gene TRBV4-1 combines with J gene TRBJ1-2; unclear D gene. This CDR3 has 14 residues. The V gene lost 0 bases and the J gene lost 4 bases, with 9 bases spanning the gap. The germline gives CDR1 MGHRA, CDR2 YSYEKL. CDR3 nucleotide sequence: TGCGCCAGCAGCCAAGAACCGATCCCCTATGGCTACACCTTC. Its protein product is CASSQEPIPYGYTF.

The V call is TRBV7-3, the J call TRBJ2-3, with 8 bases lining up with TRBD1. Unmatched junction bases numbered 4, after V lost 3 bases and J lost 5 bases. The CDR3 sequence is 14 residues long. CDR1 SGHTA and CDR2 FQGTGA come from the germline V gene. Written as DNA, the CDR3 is TGTGCCAGCAGCTTTGGGACAGGTGGAGATACGCAGTATTTT. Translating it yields CASSFGTGGDTQYF.

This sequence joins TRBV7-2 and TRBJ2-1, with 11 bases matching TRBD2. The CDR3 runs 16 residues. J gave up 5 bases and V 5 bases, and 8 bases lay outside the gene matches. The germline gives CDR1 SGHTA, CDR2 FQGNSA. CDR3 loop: CASSALLAGGNNEQFF. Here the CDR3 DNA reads TGTGCCAGCAGCGCACTTCTAGCGGGGGGTAACAATGAGCAGTTCTTC.

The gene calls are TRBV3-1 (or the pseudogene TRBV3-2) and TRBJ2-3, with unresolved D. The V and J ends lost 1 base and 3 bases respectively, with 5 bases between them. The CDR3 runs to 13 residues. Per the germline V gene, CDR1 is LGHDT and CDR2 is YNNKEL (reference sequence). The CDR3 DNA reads TGTGCCAGCAGCCAAGTCGAGACAGATACGCAGTATTTT. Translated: CASSQVETDTQYF.

CDR3 in amino acids: CAWSGSATDTQYF. CDR3 nucleotide sequence: TGTGCCTGGAGTGGTTCGGCAACAGATACGCAGTATTTT. V gene TRBV30 combines with J gene TRBJ2-3; D gene uncertain. The V and J ends lost 1 base and 3 bases respectively, with 8 bases between them. Germline CDR1 GTSNPN, CDR2 SVGIG (reference sequence). The CDR3 extends over 13 amino acids.

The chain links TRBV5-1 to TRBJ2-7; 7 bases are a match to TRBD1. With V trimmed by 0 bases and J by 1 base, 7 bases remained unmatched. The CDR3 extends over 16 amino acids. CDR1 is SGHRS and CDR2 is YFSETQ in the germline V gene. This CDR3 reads CASSLVGGRGSYEQYF. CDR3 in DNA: TGCGCCAGCAGCTTGGTTGGGGGCAGGGGGTCCTACGAGCAGTACTTC.

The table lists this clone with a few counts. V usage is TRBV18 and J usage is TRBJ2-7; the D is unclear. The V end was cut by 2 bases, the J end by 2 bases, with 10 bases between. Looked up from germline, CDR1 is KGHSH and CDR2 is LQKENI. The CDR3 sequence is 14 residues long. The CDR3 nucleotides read TGTGCCAGCTCACCAGGGATAAGAACCTACGAGCAGTACTTC. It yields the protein CASSPGIRTYEQYF.

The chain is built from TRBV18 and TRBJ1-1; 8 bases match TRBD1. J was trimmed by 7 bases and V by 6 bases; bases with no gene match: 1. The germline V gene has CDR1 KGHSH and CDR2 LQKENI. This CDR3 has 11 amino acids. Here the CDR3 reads CASSDRGEAFF. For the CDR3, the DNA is TGTGCCAGCTCCGACAGGGGTGAAGCTTTCTTT. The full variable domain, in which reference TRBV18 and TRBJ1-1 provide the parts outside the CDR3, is NAGVMQNPRHLVRRRGQEARLRCSPMKGHSHVYWYRQLPEEGLKFMVYLQKENIIDESGMPKERFSAEFPKEGPSILRIQQVVRGDSAAYFCASSDRGEAFFGQGTRLTVV.

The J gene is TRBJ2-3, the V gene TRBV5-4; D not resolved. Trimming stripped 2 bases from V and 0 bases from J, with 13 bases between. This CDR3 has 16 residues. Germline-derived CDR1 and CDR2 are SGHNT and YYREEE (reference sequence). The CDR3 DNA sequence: TGTGCCAGCAGCTTTGGCGGTACTGCTAGCACAGATACGCAGTATTTT. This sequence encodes CASSFGGTASTDTQYF.

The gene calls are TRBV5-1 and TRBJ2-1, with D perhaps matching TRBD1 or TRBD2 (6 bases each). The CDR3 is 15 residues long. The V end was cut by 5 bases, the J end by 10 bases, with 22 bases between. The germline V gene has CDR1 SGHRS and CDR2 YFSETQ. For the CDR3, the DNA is TGCGCCAGCAGACCCGAAGCCGGGGGCCTCCGGGAGCAGTTCTTC. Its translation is CASRPEAGGLREQFF.

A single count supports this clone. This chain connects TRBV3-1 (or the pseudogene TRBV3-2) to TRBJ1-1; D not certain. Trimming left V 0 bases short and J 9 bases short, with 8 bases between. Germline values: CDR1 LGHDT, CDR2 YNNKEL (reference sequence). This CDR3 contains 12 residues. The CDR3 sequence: CASSQEGRKAFF. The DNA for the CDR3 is TGTGCCAGCAGCCAAGAGGGCAGAAAAGCTTTCTTT.

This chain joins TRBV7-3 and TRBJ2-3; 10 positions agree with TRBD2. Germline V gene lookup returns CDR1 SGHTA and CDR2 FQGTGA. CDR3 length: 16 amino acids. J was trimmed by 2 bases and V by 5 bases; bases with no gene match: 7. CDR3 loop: CASSPQGTSATDTQYF. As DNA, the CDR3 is TGTGCCAGCAGCCCCCAGGGGACTAGCGCCACAGATACGCAGTATTTT. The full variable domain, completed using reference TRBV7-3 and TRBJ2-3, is GAGVSQTPSNKVTEKGKYVELRCDPISGHTALYWYRQSLGQGPEFLIYFQGTGAADDSGLPNDRFFAVRPEGSVSTLKIQRTERGDSAVYLCASSPQGTSATDTQYFGPGTRLTVL.

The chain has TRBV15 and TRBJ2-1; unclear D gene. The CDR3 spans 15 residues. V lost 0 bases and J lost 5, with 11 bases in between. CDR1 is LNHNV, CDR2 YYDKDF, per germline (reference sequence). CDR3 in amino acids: CATSRDVGRHNEQFF. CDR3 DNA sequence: TGTGCCACCAGCAGAGATGTTGGACGACACAATGAGCAGTTCTTC.

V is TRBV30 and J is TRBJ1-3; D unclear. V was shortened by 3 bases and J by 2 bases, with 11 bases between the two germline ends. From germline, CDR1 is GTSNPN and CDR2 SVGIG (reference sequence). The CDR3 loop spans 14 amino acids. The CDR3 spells CAWSRGTAGNTIYF. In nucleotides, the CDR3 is TGTGCCTGGAGCCGAGGAACGGCTGGAAACACCATATATTTT.

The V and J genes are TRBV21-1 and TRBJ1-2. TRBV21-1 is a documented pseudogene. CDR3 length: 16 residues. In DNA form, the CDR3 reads TGTGCCAGCAGCTGGGAGGAGGCAGTTCTTAACTATGGCTACACCTTC. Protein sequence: CASSWEEAVLNYGYTF.

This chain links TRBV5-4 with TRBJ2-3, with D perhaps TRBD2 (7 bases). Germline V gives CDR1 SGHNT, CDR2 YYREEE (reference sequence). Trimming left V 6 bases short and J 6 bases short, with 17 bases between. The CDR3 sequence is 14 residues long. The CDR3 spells CASTPGGPRDTQYF. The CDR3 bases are TGTGCCAGCACCCCGGGGGGCCCCCGGGATACGCAGTATTTT.

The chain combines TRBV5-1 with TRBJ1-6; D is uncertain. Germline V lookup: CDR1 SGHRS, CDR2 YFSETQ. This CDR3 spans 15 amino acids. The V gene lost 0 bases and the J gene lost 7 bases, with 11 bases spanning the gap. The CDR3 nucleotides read TGCGCCAGCAGCTTGGAGGGCAGCTCAAATTCACCCCTCCACTTT. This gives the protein CASSLEGSSNSPLHF. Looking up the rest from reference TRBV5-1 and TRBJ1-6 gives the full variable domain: KAGVTQTPRYLIKTRGQQVTLSCSPISGHRSVSWYQQTPGQGLQFLFEYFSETQRNKGNFPGRFSGRQFSNSRSEMNVSTLELGDSALYLCASSLEGSSNSPLHFGNGTRLTVT.

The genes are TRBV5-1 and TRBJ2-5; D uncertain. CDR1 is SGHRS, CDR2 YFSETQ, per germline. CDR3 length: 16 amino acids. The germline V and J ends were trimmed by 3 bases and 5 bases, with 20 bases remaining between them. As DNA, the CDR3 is TGCGCCAGCAGCTCCGTGGAATCCACTGGTGAGGAGACCCAGTACTTC. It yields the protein CASSSVESTGEETQYF. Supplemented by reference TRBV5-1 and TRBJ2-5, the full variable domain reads KAGVTQTPRYLIKTRGQQVTLSCSPISGHRSVSWYQQTPGQGLQFLFEYFSETQRNKGNFPGRFSGRQFSNSRSEMNVSTLELGDSALYLCASSSVESTGEETQYFGPGTRLLVL.

The CDR3 loop is CASRWSGDDTEAFF. The CDR3 DNA reads as TGCGCCAGCAGATGGAGCGGAGATGACACTGAAGCTTTCTTT. This chain uses TRBV5-1 with TRBJ1-1; D is uncertain. CDR1 is SGHRS and CDR2 is YFSETQ in the germline V gene. V shed 5 bases and J shed 3 bases, with 14 bases lying between them. CDR3 size: 14 residues.

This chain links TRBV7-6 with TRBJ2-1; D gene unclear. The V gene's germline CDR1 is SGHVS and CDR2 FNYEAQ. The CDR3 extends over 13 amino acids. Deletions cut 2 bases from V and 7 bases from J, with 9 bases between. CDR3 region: CASSLTGWNEQFF. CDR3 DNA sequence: TGTGCCAGCAGCTTAACTGGGTGGAATGAGCAGTTCTTC.

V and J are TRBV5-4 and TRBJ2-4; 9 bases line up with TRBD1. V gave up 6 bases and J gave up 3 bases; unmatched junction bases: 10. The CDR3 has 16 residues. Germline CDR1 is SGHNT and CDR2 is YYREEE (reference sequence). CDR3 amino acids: CASTRDRGLGKNIQYF. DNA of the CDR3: TGTGCCAGCACCCGAGACAGGGGGTTAGGCAAAAACATTCAGTACTTC.

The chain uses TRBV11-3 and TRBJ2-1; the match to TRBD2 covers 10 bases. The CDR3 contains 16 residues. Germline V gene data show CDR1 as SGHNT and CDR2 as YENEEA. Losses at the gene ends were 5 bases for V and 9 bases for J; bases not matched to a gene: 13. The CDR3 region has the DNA TGTGCCAGCAGCCCCAATAGCGGGGGGCCGGTCGGTGAGCAGTTCTTC. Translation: CASSPNSGGPVGEQFF.

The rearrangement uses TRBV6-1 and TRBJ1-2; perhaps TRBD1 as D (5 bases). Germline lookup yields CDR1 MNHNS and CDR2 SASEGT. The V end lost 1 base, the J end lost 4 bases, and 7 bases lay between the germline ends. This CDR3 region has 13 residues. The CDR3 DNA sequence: TGTGCCAGCAGTGAAGGGGACTCCTATGGCTACACCTTC. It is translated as CASSEGDSYGYTF.

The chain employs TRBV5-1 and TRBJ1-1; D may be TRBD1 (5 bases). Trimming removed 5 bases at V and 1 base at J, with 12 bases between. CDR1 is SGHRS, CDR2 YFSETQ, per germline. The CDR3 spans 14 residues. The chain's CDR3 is CASRVGVSNTEAFF. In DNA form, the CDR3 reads TGCGCCAGCAGGGTGGGGGTCTCGAACACTGAAGCTTTCTTT.

CDR3 in DNA: TGTGCCAGCAGCTTATCGGGGTTCTCTGGGGCCAACGTCCTGACTTTC. It codes for CASSLSGFSGANVLTF. V gene TRBV7-2 combines with J gene TRBJ2-6; D is possibly TRBD2 (5 bases). Germline values: CDR1 SGHTA, CDR2 FQGNSA. The V end lost 2 bases, the J end lost 0 bases, and 8 bases lay between the germline ends. The CDR3 has 16 residues.

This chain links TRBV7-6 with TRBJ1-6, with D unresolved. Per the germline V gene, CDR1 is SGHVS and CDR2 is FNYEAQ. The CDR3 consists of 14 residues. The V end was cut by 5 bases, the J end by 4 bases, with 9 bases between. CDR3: CASSHQEYNSPLHF. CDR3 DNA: TGTGCCAGCAGCCACCAGGAATATAATTCACCCCTCCACTTT. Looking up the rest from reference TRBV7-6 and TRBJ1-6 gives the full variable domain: GAGVSQSPRYKVTKRGQDVALRCDPISGHVSLYWYRQALGQGPEFLTYFNYEAQQDKSGLPNDRFSAERPEGSISTLTIQRTEQRDSAMYRCASSHQEYNSPLHFGNGTRLTVT.

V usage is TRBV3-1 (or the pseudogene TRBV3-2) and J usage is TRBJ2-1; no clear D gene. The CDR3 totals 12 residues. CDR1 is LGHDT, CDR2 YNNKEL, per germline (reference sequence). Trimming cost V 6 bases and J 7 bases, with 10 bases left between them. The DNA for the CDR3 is TGTGCCAGCAGAAATGGCGAAAATGAGCAGTTCTTC. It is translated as CASRNGENEQFF.

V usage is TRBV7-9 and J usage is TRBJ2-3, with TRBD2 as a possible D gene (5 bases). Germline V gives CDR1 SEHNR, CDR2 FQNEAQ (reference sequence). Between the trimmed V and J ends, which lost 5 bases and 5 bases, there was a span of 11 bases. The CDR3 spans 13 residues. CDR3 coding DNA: TGTGCCAGCAGCCCCAAGGCGGGAGATACGCAGTATTTT. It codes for CASSPKAGDTQYF. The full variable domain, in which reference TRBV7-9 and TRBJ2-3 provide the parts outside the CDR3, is DTGVSQNPRHKITKRGQNVTFRCDPISEHNRLYWYRQTLGQGPEFLTYFQNEAQLEKSRLLSDRFSAERPKGSFSTLEIQRTEQGDSAMYLCASSPKAGDTQYFGPGTRLTVL.